This is a list of T cell receptor beta chains from one sample in a study of blood T cell repertoires in COVID-19. Only in-frame clones appear in the TCRdb table, and some are missing; sequencing was by immunoSEQ multiplex PCR. This sample carries some 180,000 clones, 65% to 85% of them seen once, and the ten largest clones take 3% to 3.5%. The specimen sequenced was PBMCs or T cells enriched from blood (not recorded which). All receptors come from a woman between 25 and 40 years old who had been exposed to COVID-19. The CDR3 runs from the conserved cysteine through the conserved F or W. The D gene is left open where the match is weak. Not every row has a clone size; where given, it reads once, few, many or a size class.

J: TRBJ2-4; V: TRBV15; D: TRBD1; size: -; DNA: TGTGCCACCAGCCCCCAGTGGGACAGGGGAGGCCAAAACATTCAGTACTTC; CDR3: CATSPQWDRGGQNIQYF
J: TRBJ1-5; V: TRBV19; D: -; size: -; DNA: TGTGCCAGTACCTCTGGGGGAGGGAGCAATCAGCCCCAGCATTTT; CDR3: CASTSGGGSNQPQHF
J: TRBJ2-3; V: TRBV5-6; D: TRBD2; size: -; DNA: TGTGCCAGCAGCTTTAGACTAGCGGGGGGCCCGGATACGCAGTATTTT; CDR3: CASSFRLAGGPDTQYF
J: TRBJ2-1; V: TRBV4-1; D: TRBD2; size: -; DNA: TGCGCCAGCAGCTCCGGGACTAGCGGGGGTAGTCAGTTCTTC; CDR3: CASSSGTSGGSQFF
J: TRBJ2-2; V: TRBV6-5; D: -; size: -; DNA: TGTGCCAGCAGTTACGACGGGTTTCGTGCCGGGGAGCTGTTTTTT; CDR3: CASSYDGFRAGELFF
J: TRBJ2-1; V: TRBV5-5; D: TRBD1; size: many; DNA: TGTGCCAGCAGCTTGAGGGGACAGGGAAACAATGAGCAGTTCTTC; CDR3: CASSLRGQGNNEQFF
J: TRBJ2-5; V: TRBV5-8; D: TRBD1; size: -; DNA: TGTGCCAGCAGGAGCCGGGACAGGGGGGAGACCCAGTACTTC; CDR3: CASRSRDRGETQYF
J: TRBJ2-1; V: TRBV15; D: TRBD2; size: -; DNA: TGTGCCACCAGCAGGCGGGGGGGCTCCTACAATGAGCAGTTCTTC; CDR3: CATSRRGGSYNEQFF
J: TRBJ2-5; V: TRBV5-1; D: TRBD1; size: -; DNA: TGCGCCAGCAGCTTCCTCCCCCCAGAGCAGGGGGCCCAGTACTTC; CDR3: CASSFLPPEQGAQYF
J: TRBJ2-7; V: TRBV7-5; D: -; size: -; DNA: TGTGCCAGAAGCTTAGCGGCGCTAGCGGGAGCTCAGGAGCAGTACTTC; CDR3: CARSLAALAGAQEQYF
J: TRBJ2-1; V: TRBV4-3; D: -; size: -; DNA: TGCGCCAGCAGCCAAGAAATTCGGGGTCGGACGGTGGGTGAGCAGTTCTTC; CDR3: CASSQEIRGRTVGEQFF
J: TRBJ2-2; V: TRBV29-1; D: TRBD2; size: -; DNA: TGCAGCGTCGGGACTAGTGACACCGGGGAGCTGTTTTTT; CDR3: CSVGTSDTGELFF
J: TRBJ1-3; V: TRBV4-1; D: -; size: -; DNA: TGCGCCAGCAGCCAACACACGGGAGGGCCCGGTACCCCTCACTCTGGAAACACCATATATTTT; CDR3: CASSQHTGGPGTPHSGNTIYF
J: TRBJ2-2; V: TRBV6-5; D: TRBD1; size: -; DNA: TGTGCCAGCAGCAGGGGGCAAGGCACCGGGGAGCTGTTTTTT; CDR3: CASSRGQGTGELFF
J: TRBJ1-3; V: TRBV12-5; D: TRBD1; size: -; DNA: TGTGCTAGTGGTTTGGAACGGGACAGCTCTGTTTCCTTCGTAGGAAACACCATATATTTT; CDR3: CASGLERDSSVSFVGNTIYF
J: TRBJ1-2; V: TRBV6-2/TRBV6-3; D: TRBD1; size: -; DNA: TGTGCCAGCAGCCCCCAGGGGGAGGAAGCTAACTATGGCTACACCTTC; CDR3: CASSPQGEEANYGYTF
J: TRBJ2-2; V: TRBV24-1; D: -; size: -; DNA: TGTGCCACCCAGACAAAGGGAGCCGGGGAGCTGTTTTTT; CDR3: CATQTKGAGELFF
J: TRBJ2-1; V: TRBV6-2/TRBV6-3; D: -; size: -; DNA: TGTGCCAGCAGCCATAACCTCGGTCGTGGCAATGAGCAGTTCTTC; CDR3: CASSHNLGRGNEQFF
J: TRBJ2-1; V: TRBV3-1/TRBV3-2; D: TRBD2; size: -; DNA: TGTGCCAGCAGCCAAGGGAATAGCGGGGGGGCCTTGAAGGTCAATGAGCAGTTCTTC; CDR3: CASSQGNSGGALKVNEQFF
J: TRBJ1-1; V: TRBV15; D: TRBD1; size: -; DNA: TGTGCCACCAGCAGAGACACAGGGGCTGAAGCTTTCTTT; CDR3: CATSRDTGAEAFF
J: TRBJ1-5; V: TRBV4-1; D: -; size: -; DNA: TGCGCCAGCAGCCAAGGAGCGTCGCTAAGTGGCAATCAGCCCCAGCATTTT; CDR3: CASSQGASLSGNQPQHF
J: TRBJ1-2; V: TRBV28; D: TRBD1; size: few; DNA: TGTGCCAGCAGTCCCACTGGGACAGCCTATGGCTACACCTTC; CDR3: CASSPTGTAYGYTF
J: TRBJ1-1; V: TRBV7-8; D: -; size: -; DNA: TGTGCCAGCAGCCGCGGACAGCCGAACACTGAAGCTTTCTTT; CDR3: CASSRGQPNTEAFF
J: TRBJ2-7; V: TRBV27; D: -; size: -; DNA: TGTGCCAGCAGTTTATATGACAACTCCTACGAGCAGTACTTC; CDR3: CASSLYDNSYEQYF
J: TRBJ1-6; V: TRBV19; D: TRBD1; size: -; DNA: TGTGCCAGTAGTTTCTCTAGGACAGGGCTGAATTCACCCCTCCACTTT; CDR3: CASSFSRTGLNSPLHF
J: TRBJ2-2; V: TRBV7-2; D: TRBD1; size: -; DNA: TGTGCCAGCAGCCCACAGGGGGCGAACACCGGGGAGCTGTTTTTT; CDR3: CASSPQGANTGELFF
J: TRBJ2-3; V: TRBV5-1; D: -; size: -; DNA: TGCGCCAGCAGCTTCTCCCGGGCGGGAGATACGCAGTATTTT; CDR3: CASSFSRAGDTQYF
J: TRBJ2-1; V: TRBV13; D: TRBD2; size: -; DNA: TGTGCCAGCAGCCAAATATCGAGGCTAGCGGGGGGTGGAAGTGAGCAGTTCTTC; CDR3: CASSQISRLAGGGSEQFF
J: TRBJ1-1; V: TRBV25-1; D: -; size: few; DNA: TGTGCCAGCCGTGGGGGGAGGGTGAGTGAAGCTTTCTTT; CDR3: CASRGGRVSEAFF
J: TRBJ2-5; V: TRBV5-4; D: TRBD2; size: once; DNA: TGTGCCAGCAGCTTGGGCCCCCGGACTAGCGGGGGGAGAGAGACCCAGTACTTC; CDR3: CASSLGPRTSGGRETQYF
J: TRBJ1-4; V: TRBV7-8; D: -; size: -; DNA: TGTGCCAGCACCCTTCTAACTAGGGTTAATGAAAAACTGTTTTTT; CDR3: CASTLLTRVNEKLFF
J: TRBJ2-1; V: TRBV25-1; D: -; size: -; DNA: TGTGCCAGCAGTGACAGGAGGCAGGGCGGGAACAATGAGCAGTTCTTC; CDR3: CASSDRRQGGNNEQFF
J: TRBJ1-3; V: TRBV4-1; D: -; size: few; DNA: TGCGCCAGCAGCCAAGCAGGGGAGAACACCATATATTTT; CDR3: CASSQAGENTIYF
J: TRBJ2-7; V: TRBV11-3; D: -; size: -; DNA: TGTGCCAGCAGCTCTGCGATTTCCTACGAGCAGTACTTC; CDR3: CASSSAISYEQYF
J: TRBJ1-2; V: TRBV9; D: -; size: once; DNA: TGTGCCAGCAGCGTAGGGGTCGGGGGGCTTAGCTATGGCTACACCTTC; CDR3: CASSVGVGGLSYGYTF
J: TRBJ1-3; V: TRBV6-7; D: -; size: -; DNA: TGTGCCAGCAGTGACCGACACGGAAACACCATATATTTT; CDR3: CASSDRHGNTIYF
J: TRBJ1-1; V: TRBV18; D: -; size: -; DNA: TGTGCCAGCTCACCAACCGGTGGCGGGAACACTGAAGCTTTCTTT; CDR3: CASSPTGGGNTEAFF
J: TRBJ1-2; V: TRBV12-3/TRBV12-4; D: TRBD1; size: -; DNA: TGTGCCAGCAGTCGGACAGGGAGAGAGGGCTACACCTTC; CDR3: CASSRTGREGYTF
J: TRBJ2-5; V: TRBV29-1; D: -; size: once; DNA: TGCAGCGTTCGGAGAGCAGCACAAGAGACCCAGTACTTC; CDR3: CSVRRAAQETQYF
J: TRBJ2-1; V: TRBV10-2; D: TRBD2; size: once; DNA: TGCGCCAGTGCGGGGGACTCCTACAATGAGCAGTTCTTC; CDR3: CASAGDSYNEQFF
J: TRBJ1-1; V: TRBV18; D: TRBD1; size: -; DNA: TGTGCCAGCTCACCCCTCACCAGACAGGGCGCTGAAGCTTTCTTT; CDR3: CASSPLTRQGAEAFF
J: TRBJ1-4; V: TRBV9; D: -; size: once; DNA: TGTGCCAGCAGCTCACTCTCGGGTGGAGAAAAACTGTTTTTT; CDR3: CASSSLSGGEKLFF
J: TRBJ2-1; V: TRBV10-2; D: -; size: -; DNA: TGCGCCAGCAGCCCCGGTCATGGAGGGAGGAACAATGAGCAGTTCTTC; CDR3: CASSPGHGGRNNEQFF
J: TRBJ2-7; V: TRBV5-4; D: -; size: few; DNA: TGTGCCAGCAGCTTGAATGACAGGTCCTACGAGCAGTACTTC; CDR3: CASSLNDRSYEQYF
J: TRBJ1-1; V: TRBV5-4; D: -; size: -; DNA: TGTGCCAGCCAGAGGGTAGACACTGAAGCTTTCTTT; CDR3: CASQRVDTEAFF
J: TRBJ1-2; V: TRBV27; D: -; size: -; DNA: TGTGCCAGCAGTTTATCGAACCAGGGCTACTATGGCTACACCTTC; CDR3: CASSLSNQGYYGYTF
J: TRBJ1-1; V: TRBV5-1; D: -; size: -; DNA: TGCGCCAGCAGCTTGGAAGGGGCTGAAGCTTTCTTT; CDR3: CASSLEGAEAFF
J: TRBJ1-6; V: TRBV5-4; D: -; size: -; DNA: TGTGCCAGCAACACAGGGAAGAACAATAATTCACCCCTCCACTTT; CDR3: CASNTGKNNNSPLHF
J: TRBJ1-1; V: TRBV6-5; D: TRBD1; size: -; DNA: TGTGCCAGCAGCCTCGGGACAGTCGCTTTCTTT; CDR3: CASSLGTVAFF
J: TRBJ2-7; V: TRBV2; D: TRBD2; size: few; DNA: TGTGCCAGCAGGACTAGCGGGGGGGCCATACGACGCGAGCAGTACTTC; CDR3: CASRTSGGAIRREQYF
J: TRBJ2-7; V: TRBV27; D: TRBD1; size: once; DNA: TGTGCCAGCAAACCGACAGGGTACTACGAGCAGTACTTC; CDR3: CASKPTGYYEQYF
J: TRBJ2-7; V: TRBV30; D: -; size: -; DNA: TGTGCCTGGAGCCCACCGGCAGGGAATCAGCACGAGCAGTACTTC; CDR3: CAWSPPAGNQHEQYF
J: TRBJ2-3; V: TRBV25-1; D: TRBD2; size: -; DNA: TGTGCCAGCAGTGGGAACCGGGGGGGCAGAACAGATACGCAGTATTTT; CDR3: CASSGNRGGRTDTQYF
J: TRBJ1-2; V: TRBV19; D: TRBD1; size: -; DNA: TGTGCCAGTGTTCCAGGGACAGGGGTGCATGGCTACACCTTC; CDR3: CASVPGTGVHGYTF
J: TRBJ1-1; V: TRBV28; D: -; size: -; DNA: TGTGCCAGCAGTTTCCTATACACTGAAGCTTTCTTT; CDR3: CASSFLYTEAFF
J: TRBJ2-3; V: TRBV5-5; D: -; size: -; DNA: TGTGCCAGCAGCTTTAAGGACACTAGCACAGATACGCAGTATTTT; CDR3: CASSFKDTSTDTQYF